Reported below is one T cell receptor (beta chain). Its antigen is not yet known. No much larger clone exists at a distance of one base, and base qualities are not known. For the CD8 naive samples, CD45RO-negative cells were positively selected for CCR7, yielding a CD45RA+CCR7+ population from which TemRA cells were excluded. The donors were healthy, HIV-negative adults who had no recently reported acute infections or vaccinations. Only Caucasian adults living in Nashville, Tennessee, USA were represented among the donors. Blood was obtained by leukapheresis, after which PBMCs were separated by Ficoll-Histopaque density gradient centrifugation and cryopreserved in liquid nitrogen vapor phase. Analytical flow cytometry was used to check the purity and quantity of each magnetically sorted T cell population. Each sorted fraction had its genomic DNA isolated and then quantified by UV absorbance on a Nanodrop 2000c.

CDR1 and CDR2 are read off the germline V gene as WSHSY and SAAADI. Reading from cysteine to phenylalanine, the CDR3 counts 11 amino acids. Only CDR3 DNA is held: 33 bases, read in frame from base 1. Trimming costs V 4 bases and J 4 bases, and their ends lie 4 bases apart. TCR CDR3 regions were amplified from genomic DNA by multiplex PCR using the deep immunoSEQ assay. For each cell subset, the extracted genomic DNA was distributed evenly across all wells of several immunoSEQ 96-well plates, and each plate served as one replicate. Each replicate PCR for sorted subsets received about 210 ng genomic DNA, equal to about 30,000 T cell genomes. Purified libraries were quantified with a Qubit 3.0 fluorometer, sized on a Bioanalyzer 2100, and re-quantified with the KAPA Library Quantification kit. Every immunoSEQ 96-well plate was sequenced on a separate single-read 150-cycle Illumina NextSeq 550 flow cell. Processing in the source paper ran as follows. Because only junctional sequences without quality scores were contained in the immunoSEQ output, filtering matching that applied to full-length reads could not be performed. To assign V/J genes and CDR3, sequences were annotated against IMGT germline references using PyIR, a Python wrapper for IgBLAST v1.9. Reads were removed for weak V/J assignments (E-value above 1e-6), missing CDR3, stop codons, out-of-frame junctions, or ambiguous translated residues. A V3J clonotype was defined by an identical inferred V gene, J gene, and CDR3 amino acid sequence. To compute the percentage overlap between repertoires, the number of shared unique clonotypes was divided by the size of the smaller repertoire. Repertoire richness was assessed with RTK rarefaction, the Chao1 estimator, and Recon v2.1 estimates of unobserved clonotypes. Generation probabilities were computed with OLGA for all TCRbeta clonotypes obtained by the gDNA method from a handful of donors. In its TCRdb copy, this immuneACCESS table keeps in-frame sequences only and misses some clones. Where compared with another copy, unresolved V genes explain less than half of these, and the others have no known cause. V and J calls and clone size are copied from that table; D and trimming were computed from the DNA. Recorded for this sample are about 2.2 million clones; about 94% of them occurred a single time. The ten largest clones represent about 1.6% of the sample.

The data derive from a study of shared clonotypes between healthy human individuals (dated by TCRdb to 2019 to 2021). Study-wide context: The cohort comprised two women and a few men aged 18 to 49 years. Per donor, three plates each were used for CD4 naive and CD4 memory, two for CD8 naive, and one for CD8 memory. To estimate repertoire size and how much clonotypes are shared between individuals, the study performed deep sequencing of blood TCR repertoires from a few healthy adults. Different laboratories and diverse techniques were used to prepare libraries and sequence TCR repertoires, to increase sequencing depth and limit assay-specific biases. Per donor, leukapheresis produced somewhere between about 0.94 and 9.5 billion PBMCs. Beyond this particular receptor, the publication reports: Pairwise subsampling led to the expectation that sequencing depth would affect the degree of clonotype sharing among donors. When a few donors were compared, the shared fraction of clonotypes was around 4.6% for naive CD4, roughly 3.4% for naive CD8, 2.3% for memory CD4, and roughly 0.4% for memory CD8. Clonotypes shared by all four sorted-subset donors showed higher generation probabilities than non-shared clonotypes. Naive subsets generally had larger estimated clonotype richness than memory subsets did. Incomplete sequencing was indicated by rarefaction of sorted-subset datasets, despite the large sequencing depth. Only blood was sampled, and tissue TCR repertoires likely differ from those in blood. The small number of donors limited the genetic and exposure-history diversity represented.

The TCR originated in a young man in good health. Some clones in this sample may be carry-over from other donors' samples. This sequence uses TRBV10-2 and TRBJ1-1, with the D gene not confidently named. Sequences were obtained from naive CD8+ T cells from PBMCs. This specimen's cell subset or site label, per the study, means: CD45RA+CCR7+. The nucleotides are TGCGCCAGCAGTGTAGGCACTGAAGCTTTCTTT. This codes for CASSVGTEAFF.